This record looks at one T cell receptor (beta chain) sequence and its context. What it binds is not known. The protocol was immunoSEQ multiplex PCR, while the TCRdb copy is restricted to in-frame clones and leaves out a portion. Of fewer than 25,000 clones listed, just under 85% are singletons. This sample is part of a study of lymphopenia after photon versus proton radiotherapy. General study findings and limits: Post-nadir TCR diversity decline inversely tracked overall survival among those who died. After lymphocyte nadir, photon-treated repertoires showed oligoclonal expansion, especially CD8+ Temra. Proton therapy kept repertoires fairly stable, unlike photons, which gained effector/memory cells.

The specimen comprised peripheral blood, sampled from a patient treated with photon-based radiotherapy. The TCR was taken from a woman between 45 and 60 years old with pancreatic cancer.

The CDR3 DNA reads as TGTGCCAGCAGCTTGGGGACAGGGTACCAAGAGACCCAGTACTTC. Its protein is CASSLGTGYQETQYF. The genes are TRBV7-8 and TRBJ2-5; 9 bases map to TRBD1. This CDR3 has 15 residues. The J segment lost 0 bases and the V segment lost 3 bases, leaving 2 bases of the junction unmatched. Germline CDR1 and CDR2: SGHVS and FQNEAQ.